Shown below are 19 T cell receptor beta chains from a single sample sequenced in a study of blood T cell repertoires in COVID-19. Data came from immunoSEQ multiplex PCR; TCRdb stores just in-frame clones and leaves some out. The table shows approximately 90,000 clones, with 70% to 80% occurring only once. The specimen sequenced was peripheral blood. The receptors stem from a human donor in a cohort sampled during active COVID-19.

The DNA of the CDR3 is TGTGCCAGCAGCTCCCGGGACAGGGCGGAGACCCAGTACTTC. Translated, it gives CASSSRDRAETQYF. V is TRBV5-4 and J is TRBJ2-5; 9 bases align to TRBD1. This CDR3 has 14 residues. The V segment lost 3 bases and the J segment 5 bases; nucleotides outside the gene matches: 5. Germline lookup yields CDR1 SGHNT and CDR2 YYREEE (reference sequence).

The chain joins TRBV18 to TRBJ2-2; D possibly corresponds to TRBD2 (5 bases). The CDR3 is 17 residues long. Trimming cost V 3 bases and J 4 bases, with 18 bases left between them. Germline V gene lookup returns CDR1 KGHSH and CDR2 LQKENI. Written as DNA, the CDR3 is TGTGCCAGCTCACCCCGGGGTGGACCCCGCGGCACCGGGGAGCTGTTTTTT. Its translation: CASSPRGGPRGTGELFF.

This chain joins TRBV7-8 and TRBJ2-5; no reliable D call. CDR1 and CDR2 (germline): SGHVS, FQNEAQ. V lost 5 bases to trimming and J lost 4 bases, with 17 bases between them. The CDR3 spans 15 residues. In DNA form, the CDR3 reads TGTGCCAGCAGCCTCCGTGGCGGAGCGACAGAGACCCAGTACTTC. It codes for CASSLRGGATETQYF.

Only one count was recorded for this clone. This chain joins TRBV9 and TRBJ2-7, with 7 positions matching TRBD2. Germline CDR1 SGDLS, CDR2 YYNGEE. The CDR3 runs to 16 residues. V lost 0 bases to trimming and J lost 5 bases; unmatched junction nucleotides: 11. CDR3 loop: CASSVGGARESHEQYF. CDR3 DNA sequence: TGTGCCAGCAGCGTAGGAGGGGCGCGGGAGTCCCACGAGCAGTACTTC.

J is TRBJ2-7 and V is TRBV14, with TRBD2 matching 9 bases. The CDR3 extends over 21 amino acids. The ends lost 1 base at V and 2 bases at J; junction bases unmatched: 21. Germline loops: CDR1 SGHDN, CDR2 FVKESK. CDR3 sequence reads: CASSQVGAVGVAGDIPYEQYF. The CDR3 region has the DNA TGTGCCAGCAGCCAAGTGGGGGCGGTCGGAGTAGCGGGGGATATACCCTACGAGCAGTACTTC. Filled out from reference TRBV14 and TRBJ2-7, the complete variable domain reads EAGVTQFPSHSVIEKGQTVTLRCDPISGHDNLYWYRRVMGKEIKFLLHFVKESKQDESGMPNNRFLAERTGGTYSTLKVQPAELEDSGVYFCASSQVGAVGVAGDIPYEQYFGPGTRLTVT.

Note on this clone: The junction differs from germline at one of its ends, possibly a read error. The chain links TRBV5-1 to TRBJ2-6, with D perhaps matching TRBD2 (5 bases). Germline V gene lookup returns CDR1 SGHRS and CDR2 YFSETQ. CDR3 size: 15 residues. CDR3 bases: TGCGCCAGCAGCTTGGGGGAGTCTGGTGCCAACGTCCTGACTTTC. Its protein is CASSLGESGANVLTF.

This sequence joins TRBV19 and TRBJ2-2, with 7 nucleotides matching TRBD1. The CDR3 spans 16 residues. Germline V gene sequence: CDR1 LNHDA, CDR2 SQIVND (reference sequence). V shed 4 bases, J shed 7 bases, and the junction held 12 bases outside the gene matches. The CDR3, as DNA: TGTGCCAGTAGTACCCGTGGGACAGCGCTTCTCGGGGAGCTGTTTTTT. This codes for CASSTRGTALLGELFF. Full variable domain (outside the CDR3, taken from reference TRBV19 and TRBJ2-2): DGGITQSPKYLFRKEGQNVTLSCEQNLNHDAMYWYRQDPGQGLRLIYYSQIVNDFQKGDIAEGYSVSREKKESFPLTVTSAQKNPTAFYLCASSTRGTALLGELFFGEGSRLTVL.

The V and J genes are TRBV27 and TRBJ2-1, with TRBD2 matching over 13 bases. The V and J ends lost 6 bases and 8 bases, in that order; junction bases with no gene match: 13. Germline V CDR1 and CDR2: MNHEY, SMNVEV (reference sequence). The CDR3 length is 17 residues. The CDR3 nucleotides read TGTGCCAGCAGCAAACTAGCGGGAGGGCCGTCGTTGCATGAGCAGTTCTTC. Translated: CASSKLAGGPSLHEQFF.

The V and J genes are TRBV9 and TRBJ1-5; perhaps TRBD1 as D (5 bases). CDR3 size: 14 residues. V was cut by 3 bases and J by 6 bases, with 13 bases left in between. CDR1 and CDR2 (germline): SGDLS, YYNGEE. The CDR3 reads CASSEGGGGQPQHF. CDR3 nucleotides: TGTGCCAGCAGCGAGGGCGGCGGGGGTCAGCCCCAGCATTTT.

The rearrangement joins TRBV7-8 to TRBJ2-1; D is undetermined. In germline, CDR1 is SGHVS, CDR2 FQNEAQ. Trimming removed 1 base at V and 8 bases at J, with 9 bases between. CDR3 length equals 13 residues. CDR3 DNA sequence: TGTGCCAGCAGCTTAGGACATCAGGATGAGCAGTTCTTC. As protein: CASSLGHQDEQFF.

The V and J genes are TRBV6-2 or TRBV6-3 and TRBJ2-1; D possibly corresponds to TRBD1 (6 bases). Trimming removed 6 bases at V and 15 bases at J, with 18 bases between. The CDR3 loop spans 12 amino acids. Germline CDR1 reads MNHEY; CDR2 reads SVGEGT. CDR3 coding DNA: TGTGCCAGCAGCTCCTCAGGACAGTTTTTGTTCTTC. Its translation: CASSSSGQFLFF.

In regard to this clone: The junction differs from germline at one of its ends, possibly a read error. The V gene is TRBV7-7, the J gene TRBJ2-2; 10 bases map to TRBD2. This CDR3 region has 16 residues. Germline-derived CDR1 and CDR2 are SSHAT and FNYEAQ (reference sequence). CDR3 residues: CASSAGLAVNPGELFF. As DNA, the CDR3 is TGTGCTAGCAGCGCAGGACTAGCGGTAAACCCCGGGGAGCTGTTTTTT.

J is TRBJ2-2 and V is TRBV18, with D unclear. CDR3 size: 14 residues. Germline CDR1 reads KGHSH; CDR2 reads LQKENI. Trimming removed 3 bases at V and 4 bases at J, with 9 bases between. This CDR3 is CASSPNSVTGELFF. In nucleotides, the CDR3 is TGTGCCAGCTCACCCAATTCGGTCACCGGGGAGCTGTTTTTT.

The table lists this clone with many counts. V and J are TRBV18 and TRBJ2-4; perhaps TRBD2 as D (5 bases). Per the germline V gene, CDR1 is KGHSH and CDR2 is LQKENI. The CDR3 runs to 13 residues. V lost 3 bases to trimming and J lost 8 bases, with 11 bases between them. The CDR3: CASSPITRDIQYF. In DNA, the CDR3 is TGTGCCAGCTCACCTATCACGCGGGACATTCAGTACTTC.

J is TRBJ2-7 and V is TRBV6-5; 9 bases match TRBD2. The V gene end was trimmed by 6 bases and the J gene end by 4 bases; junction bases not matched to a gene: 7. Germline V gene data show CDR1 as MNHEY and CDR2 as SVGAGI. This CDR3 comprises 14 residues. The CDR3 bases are TGTGCCAGCAGGTGGACTAGCGACCAATACGAGCAGTACTTC. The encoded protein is CASRWTSDQYEQYF.

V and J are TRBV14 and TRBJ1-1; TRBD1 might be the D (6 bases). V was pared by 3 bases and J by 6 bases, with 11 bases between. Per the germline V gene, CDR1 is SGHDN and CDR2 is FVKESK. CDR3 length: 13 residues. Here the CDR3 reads CASSHGDRSEAFF. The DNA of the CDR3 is TGTGCCAGCAGCCACGGTGACAGGTCTGAAGCTTTCTTT.

CDR3 amino acids: CASSPRGGFYTDTQYF. In DNA form, the CDR3 reads TGTGCCAGCAGCCCCCGGGGGGGGTTCTACACAGATACGCAGTATTTT. The gene calls are TRBV5-4 and TRBJ2-3; the match to TRBD2 covers 8 bases. The CDR3 is 16 amino acids. J lost 2 bases, V lost 4 bases, and 9 bases had no gene match. Germline lookup yields CDR1 SGHNT and CDR2 YYREEE (reference sequence).

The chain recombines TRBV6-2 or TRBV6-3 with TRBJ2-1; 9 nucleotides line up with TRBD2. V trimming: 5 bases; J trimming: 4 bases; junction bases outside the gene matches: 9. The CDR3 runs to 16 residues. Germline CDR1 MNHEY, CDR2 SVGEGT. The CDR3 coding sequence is TGTGCCAGCAGTACAGGACTAAGCGGGAGGTACAATGAGCAGTTCTTC. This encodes CASSTGLSGRYNEQFF.

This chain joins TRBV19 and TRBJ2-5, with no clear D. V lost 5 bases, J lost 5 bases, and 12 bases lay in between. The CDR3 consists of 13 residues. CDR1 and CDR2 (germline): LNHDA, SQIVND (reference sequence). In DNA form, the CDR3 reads TGTGCCAGTAGTCGCGCTAGGTCGGAGACCCAGTACTTC. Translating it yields CASSRARSETQYF.